Each of the 18 T cell receptor beta chains below was sequenced from the same sample in a study of T cell responses to AZD1222 COVID-19 vaccine. Clones were sequenced by immunoSEQ multiplex PCR, and TCRdb holds only the in-frame ones, with some missing. The data contain under 55,000 clones, around 84% of them singletons. The sample here was peripheral blood, taken on day 0 of AZD1222 vaccination. These receptors came from an adult in good health.

This clone was picked up one time. This chain connects TRBV4-1 to TRBJ1-6; 9 bases are a match to TRBD1. The germline CDR1 and CDR2 sequences are MGHRA and YSYEKL. This CDR3 spans 16 amino acids. V lost 4 bases and J lost 7; bases outside the gene matches: 8. Here the CDR3 DNA reads TGCGCCAGCAGCCTCCTAACAGGGGGCGTCAATTCACCCCTCCACTTT. This gives the protein CASSLLTGGVNSPLHF.

V usage is TRBV28 and J usage is TRBJ2-2; D call uncertain. CDR3 length: 15 residues. In germline, CDR1 is MDHEN, CDR2 SYDVKM. V lost 2 bases and J 4 bases, leaving 11 bases between the germline ends. The CDR3 sequence is CASSLMGPSTGELFF. The CDR3 DNA reads as TGTGCCAGCAGTTTAATGGGTCCTTCCACCGGGGAGCTGTTTTTT.

This clone came up once. The gene calls are TRBV29-1 and TRBJ1-2, with TRBD1 matching over 8 bases. Germline trimming cut 5 bases from V and 2 bases from J; bases unmatched to any gene: 4. The CDR3 spans 13 residues. The V gene's germline CDR1 is SQVTM and CDR2 ANQGSEA. For the CDR3, the DNA is TGCAGCGTTACAGGGGGGAGAAACTATGGCTACACCTTC. This codes for CSVTGGRNYGYTF.

The CDR3 DNA reads as TGCGCCAGCAGCTTTAAGAGCGGGGGAAGTTACACCGGGGAGCTGTTTTTT. This sequence encodes CASSFKSGGSYTGELFF. The chain couples TRBV5-1 to TRBJ2-2; 8 nucleotides agree with TRBD2. There are 17 residues in the CDR3. The V and J ends lost 2 bases and 3 bases, in that order; junction bases with no gene match: 9. CDR1 is SGHRS, CDR2 YFSETQ, per germline. The full variable domain, its missing parts supplied by reference TRBV5-1 and TRBJ2-2, is KAGVTQTPRYLIKTRGQQVTLSCSPISGHRSVSWYQQTPGQGLQFLFEYFSETQRNKGNFPGRFSGRQFSNSRSEMNVSTLELGDSALYLCASSFKSGGSYTGELFFGEGSRLTVL.

This chain joins TRBV27 and TRBJ2-3; D is ambiguous. The CDR3 consists of 11 residues. Germline V lookup: CDR1 MNHEY, CDR2 SMNVEV (reference sequence). In nucleotides, the CDR3 is TGTGCTGAGTCCCGCACAGATACGCAGTATTTT. Translation: CAESRTDTQYF.

V and J are TRBV9 and TRBJ2-1; 7 nucleotides line up with TRBD2. The CDR3 extends over 13 amino acids. V was pared by 4 bases and J by 10 bases, with 8 bases of the junction left unmatched. CDR1 and CDR2 from the germline V gene are SGDLS and YYNGEE. CDR3 sequence: CASSRLAPGEQFF. The CDR3 bases are TGTGCCAGCAGCCGACTAGCTCCCGGGGAGCAGTTCTTC.

The chain recombines TRBV30 with TRBJ1-5, with no clear D. CDR1 GTSNPN and CDR2 SVGIG come from the germline V gene (reference sequence). The CDR3 extends over 14 amino acids. Trimming stripped 0 bases from V and 1 base from J, with 7 bases between. The CDR3 nucleotides are TGTGCCTGGAGTGTGGCACCGAGCAATCAGCCCCAGCATTTT. Protein sequence: CAWSVAPSNQPQHF.

The V gene is TRBV5-4, the J gene TRBJ2-1; the match to TRBD1 covers 9 bases. The J segment lost 7 bases and the V segment lost 5 bases, leaving 13 bases of the junction unmatched. Germline V gives CDR1 SGHNT, CDR2 YYREEE (reference sequence). CDR3 length: 16 residues. CDR3 protein: CASSPGTGLIENEQFF. CDR3 in DNA: TGTGCCAGCAGTCCCGGGACAGGGTTAATTGAGAATGAGCAGTTCTTC.

This clone was observed a single time. This sequence joins TRBV6-2 or TRBV6-3 and TRBJ1-1, with D unresolved. V was cut by 2 bases and J by 3 bases, with 10 bases left in between. The CDR3 covers 14 residues. Germline assignment: CDR1 MNHEY and CDR2 SVGEGT. The CDR3 nucleotides read TGTGCCAGCAGTTACGGCCCGCGGGACACTGAAGCTTTCTTT. It is translated as CASSYGPRDTEAFF.

The J gene is TRBJ2-3, the V gene TRBV7-2, with 11 bases lining up with TRBD2. Unmatched junction bases numbered 14, after V lost 0 bases and J lost 3 bases. CDR3 length: 20 residues. Germline loops: CDR1 SGHTA, CDR2 FQGNSA. The CDR3 sequence: CASSLAIRSSGGPGTDTQYF. CDR3 DNA sequence: TGTGCCAGCAGCTTAGCGATTAGGTCTAGCGGGGGGCCAGGGACAGATACGCAGTATTTT.

The chain links TRBV19 to TRBJ2-5; D is undetermined. The CDR3 runs to 13 residues. Germline-derived CDR1 and CDR2 are LNHDA and SQIVND (reference sequence). V lost 3 bases and J lost 4, with 9 bases in between. CDR3: CASSIGTGETQYF. DNA for the CDR3: TGTGCCAGTAGTATCGGAACCGGAGAGACCCAGTACTTC.

The chain uses TRBV4-2 and TRBJ1-1; 11 nucleotides match TRBD1. In germline, CDR1 is LGHNA, CDR2 YNFKEQ. The CDR3 totals 20 residues. The V and J ends lost 0 bases and 0 bases, in that order; junction bases with no gene match: 12. The CDR3 spells CASSQDVPGQGAFMNTEAFF. The CDR3 coding sequence is TGTGCCAGCAGCCAAGATGTTCCAGGACAGGGGGCCTTCATGAACACTGAAGCTTTCTTT.

The chain combines TRBV11-2 with TRBJ1-6; tentatively, D is TRBD1 (5 bases). The CDR3 sequence is 17 residues long. V was pared by 0 bases and J by 7 bases, with 16 bases between. Germline CDR1 reads SGHAT; CDR2 reads FQNNGV. CDR3 in DNA: TGTGCCAGCAGCTTAGATCCGGGGGATATGCGAAATTCACCCCTCCACTTT. It yields the protein CASSLDPGDMRNSPLHF.

The V and J genes are TRBV11-2 and TRBJ1-1, with D possibly matching TRBD1 (6 bases). V was cut by 4 bases and J by 1 base, with 19 bases left in between. The CDR3 loop spans 17 amino acids. Germline V gene data show CDR1 as SGHAT and CDR2 as FQNNGV. CDR3 nucleotide sequence: TGTGCCAGCAGCTCGGTTCTAACCGGGACACCGAACACTGAAGCTTTCTTT. Residues: CASSSVLTGTPNTEAFF.

This clone was found once. The chain links TRBV6-5 to TRBJ1-1; 7 bases fit TRBD1. The CDR3 has 15 amino acids. In germline, CDR1 is MNHEY, CDR2 SVGAGI. Trimming removed 6 bases from V and 0 bases from J; junction bases left unmatched: 7. CDR3 DNA: TGTGCCAGCAGGCTTCGACAGGGCCTGAACACTGAAGCTTTCTTT. This sequence encodes CASRLRQGLNTEAFF.

CDR3 protein: CASSAGTSGNTDTQYF. CDR3 bases: TGTGCCAGCAGTGCAGGGACTAGCGGGAACACAGATACGCAGTATTTT. J is TRBJ2-3 and V is TRBV6-1; TRBD2 aligns across 13 bases. The CDR3 runs 16 residues. The ends lost 4 bases at V and 2 bases at J; junction bases unmatched: 3. Germline V lookup: CDR1 MNHNS, CDR2 SASEGT.

The chain recombines TRBV6-5 with TRBJ2-1, with D possibly TRBD1 on 5 matching bases. This CDR3 comprises 14 residues. V was trimmed by 6 bases and J by 5 bases, leaving 14 bases between them. CDR1 and CDR2 from the germline V gene are MNHEY and SVGAGI. This chain's CDR3 is CASSRRAANNEQFF. In DNA form, the CDR3 reads TGTGCCAGCAGCCGCAGGGCGGCAAACAATGAGCAGTTCTTC.

This chain links TRBV7-9 with TRBJ2-7; the match to TRBD1 covers 8 bases. Germline values: CDR1 SEHNR, CDR2 FQNEAQ (reference sequence). The CDR3 runs 12 residues. The ends lost 1 base at V and 7 bases at J; junction bases unmatched: 0. This CDR3 is CASSLGDREQYF. CDR3 bases: TGTGCCAGCAGCTTAGGGGACAGGGAGCAGTACTTC. The complete variable domain, with remaining parts taken from reference TRBV7-9 and TRBJ2-7, reads DTGVSQNPRHKITKRGQNVTFRCDPISEHNRLYWYRQTLGQGPEFLTYFQNEAQLEKSRLLSDRFSAERPKGSFSTLEIQRTEQGDSAMYLCASSLGDREQYFGPGTRLTVT.